This T cell receptor (beta chain) was documented in a study of T cells after yellow fever vaccination. Study information: With SMART-Seq v4 Ultra Low Input, the fractions containing low cell numbers were prepared. Study results and caveats: Post-booster repertoires contained most primary-vaccination clones again (about 95% CD4, about 90% CD8). Repertoires obtained by FACS sorting could include abundant clonotypes that entered as contaminants from the bulk population.

This CDR3 has 17 residues. Germline values: CDR1 SGHNT, CDR2 YYREEE (reference sequence). V trimming: 4 bases; J trimming: 7 bases; junction bases outside the gene matches: 12. 5'RACE template switching produced TCR cDNA carrying a universal primer site and UMIs. MiXCR, run by TCRdb on the 5' RACE reads, gives a single entry per CDR3 protein. Among about 350,000 distinct CDR3 sequences listed, roughly 8.6% were seen once. This clonotype showed up just a few times. The antigen is undetermined. The rearrangement links TRBV5-4 to TRBJ2-1; the match to TRBD2 covers 12 bases. This sequence was found in a young man who received the YFV17D yellow fever vaccine. The sequences come from PBMCs, collected approximately 47 days after the first yellow fever vaccination. CDR3 region: CASSPASGGAGLNEQFF. The DNA for the CDR3 is TGTGCCAGCAGCCCCGCTAGCGGGGGGGCCGGGTTGAATGAGCAGTTCTTC. The variable domain in full, with the rest retrieved from reference TRBV5-4 and TRBJ2-1, is ETGVTQSPTHLIKTRGQQVTLRCSSQSGHNTVSWYQQALGQGPQFIFQYYREEENGRGNFPPRFSGLQFPNYSSELNVNALELDDSALYLCASSPASGGAGLNEQFFGPGTRLTVL.